A selection of T cell receptor beta chains follows, all from one sample in a study of shared clonotypes between healthy human individuals. Produced via immunoSEQ multiplex PCR; TCRdb's table is partial and in-frame only. The table lists 2 million to 2.5 million clones, under 95% of them singletons. Specimen: naive CD4+ T cells from PBMCs. The receptors shown here come from a man aged 18-30 years in good health. Some clones in this sample may be carry-over from other donors' samples. The CDR3 runs from the conserved cysteine through the conserved F or W. D genes are given only for firm matches. Size values are once, few and many counts, or a class for expanded clones, and some rows have none.

V: TRBV27
J: TRBJ2-5
size: -
D: -
CDR3: CASSPPWGRSAQETQYF
DNA: TGTGCCAGCAGCCCACCCTGGGGACGTAGCGCCCAAGAGACCCAGTACTTC

V: TRBV19
J: TRBJ1-2
size: -
D: -
CDR3: CASSISSGVHGYTF
DNA: TGTGCCAGTAGTATCTCGTCAGGAGTGCATGGCTACACCTTC

V: TRBV11-3
J: TRBJ2-5
size: -
D: -
CDR3: CASSPEGETQYF
DNA: TGTGCCAGCAGTCCGGAGGGAGAGACCCAGTACTTC

V: TRBV5-1
J: TRBJ2-7
size: -
D: -
CDR3: CASRVGPETYEQYF
DNA: TGCGCCAGCAGAGTGGGGCCGGAAACCTACGAGCAGTACTTC

V: TRBV5-1
J: TRBJ1-2
size: once
D: -
CDR3: CASSLSAEGTGYTF
DNA: TGCGCCAGCAGCTTGTCCGCGGAGGGGACAGGCTACACCTTC

V: TRBV29-1
J: TRBJ2-1
size: once
D: TRBD2
CDR3: CSVEGASGMWEQFF
DNA: TGCAGCGTTGAGGGGGCTAGCGGGATGTGGGAACAGTTCTTC

V: TRBV7-9
J: TRBJ2-5
size: -
D: -
CDR3: CASSLGLVETQYF
DNA: TGTGCCAGCAGCTTAGGACTAGTAGAGACCCAGTACTTC

V: TRBV19
J: TRBJ2-3
size: -
D: TRBD2
CDR3: CASSIDARTSGRTDTQYF
DNA: TGTGCCAGTAGTATCGACGCTCGGACTAGCGGGAGGACAGATACGCAGTATTTT

V: TRBV10-2
J: TRBJ2-3
size: -
D: TRBD2
CDR3: CASSVGTSGDTQYF
DNA: TGCGCCAGCAGCGTAGGGACTAGCGGAGATACGCAGTATTTT

V: TRBV11-2
J: TRBJ2-3
size: -
D: TRBD1
CDR3: CASSSRQGPDTQYF
DNA: TGTGCCAGCAGCTCCAGACAGGGCCCAGATACGCAGTATTTT

V: TRBV10-3
J: TRBJ1-1
size: few
D: TRBD1
CDR3: CAILPYPGTGGFMNTEAFF
DNA: TGTGCCATCCTGCCCTATCCCGGGACAGGGGGCTTCATGAACACTGAAGCTTTCTTT

V: TRBV5-1
J: TRBJ1-3
size: -
D: -
CDR3: CASSPFTGLGNTIYF
DNA: TGCGCCAGCAGCCCCTTTACAGGGCTTGGAAACACCATATATTTT

V: TRBV7-3
J: TRBJ2-7
size: -
D: -
CDR3: CASSLTGDNTYEQYF
DNA: TGTGCCAGCAGCTTAACGGGGGACAATACCTACGAGCAGTACTTC

V: TRBV6-5
J: TRBJ1-1
size: -
D: -
CDR3: CASSLGLLNTEAFF
DNA: TGTGCCAGCAGTTTAGGACTCTTGAACACTGAAGCTTTCTTT

V: TRBV7-6
J: TRBJ2-2
size: -
D: TRBD2
CDR3: CASGLAGVTGELFF
DNA: TGTGCCAGCGGTCTAGCGGGAGTTACCGGGGAGCTGTTTTTT

V: TRBV27
J: TRBJ2-1
size: -
D: -
CDR3: CASSQLDWYNEQFF
DNA: TGTGCCAGCAGTCAACTCGACTGGTACAATGAGCAGTTCTTC